The 14 T cell receptor beta chains listed next were all sequenced from one sample in a study of blood T cell repertoires in COVID-19. Some clones are missing from TCRdb's copy, which holds only in-frame ones; the method was immunoSEQ multiplex PCR. The top ten hold about 2.1% of the sample, which has about 400,000 clones, roughly 86% seen once. The sequencing sample was made of PBMCs or T cells enriched from blood (not recorded which). The receptors here all came from a woman aged 40 to 55 with acute COVID-19.

The chain's CDR3 is CASSYGWGGYTF. CDR3 in DNA: TGTGCCAGCAGTTACGGATGGGGCGGCTACACCTTC. The V and J genes are TRBV6-5 and TRBJ1-2; perhaps TRBD1 as D (5 bases). Per germline, CDR1 MNHEY and CDR2 SVGAGI. The CDR3 spans 12 residues. V lost 2 bases to trimming and J lost 8 bases, with 9 bases between them.

This clone was seen repeatedly, ten times or more. V gene TRBV2 combines with J gene TRBJ1-5; D uncertain. The germline V and J ends were trimmed by 6 bases and 1 base, with 13 bases remaining between them. This CDR3 is built from 15 residues. CDR1 and CDR2 from the germline V gene are SNHLY and FYNNEI. CDR3 amino acids: CASSRSRLSNQPQHF. The CDR3 bases are TGTGCCAGCAGCCGGTCACGCTTAAGCAATCAGCCCCAGCATTTT.

The chain links TRBV19 to TRBJ1-2; the match to TRBD1 covers 8 bases. Looked up from germline, CDR1 is LNHDA and CDR2 is SQIVND (reference sequence). The CDR3 totals 14 residues. V was pared by 5 bases and J by 8 bases, with 10 bases of the junction left unmatched. CDR3 sequence reads: CASSPAGGRSGYTF. The CDR3 DNA follows: TGTGCCAGTAGTCCGGCAGGGGGCCGAAGCGGCTACACCTTC.

This chain connects TRBV3-1 (or the pseudogene TRBV3-2) to TRBJ2-5, with 7 bases aligning to TRBD2. The CDR3 is 15 residues long. Looked up from germline, CDR1 is LGHDT and CDR2 is YNNKEL (reference sequence). The V and J ends lost 4 bases and 1 base, in that order; junction bases with no gene match: 6. In DNA form, the CDR3 reads TGTGCCAGCAGCCCCCAGGGCGGGGGCCAAGAGACCCAGTACTTC. This codes for CASSPQGGGQETQYF.

This clone was detected once. Here the CDR3 reads CASSPQGTFGGYTF. The CDR3 nucleotides read TGTGCCAGCAGCCCGCAGGGAACGTTCGGCGGCTACACCTTC. This rearrangement joins TRBV7-9 to TRBJ1-2; a weak D match, TRBD1 (5 bases). Germline loops: CDR1 SEHNR, CDR2 FQNEAQ (reference sequence). The CDR3 has 14 residues. Trimming left V 5 bases short and J 8 bases short, with 18 bases between.

Worth noting for this clone: This sample also contains other DNA sequences that code for the same CDR3. The chain has TRBV19 and TRBJ1-1, with D tentatively TRBD1 (6 bases). CDR3 length: 14 amino acids. In germline, CDR1 is LNHDA, CDR2 SQIVND (reference sequence). Trimming stripped 4 bases from V and 1 base from J, with 10 bases between. The CDR3: CASSSRQANTEAFF. DNA for the CDR3: TGTGCCAGTAGTAGCCGACAGGCGAACACTGAAGCTTTCTTT.

The chain has TRBV19 and TRBJ2-5; D is undetermined. The CDR3 contains 13 residues. Germline V CDR1 and CDR2: LNHDA, SQIVND (reference sequence). V lost 3 bases and J 2 bases, leaving 7 bases between the germline ends. DNA of the CDR3: TGTGCCAGTAGTATTCAGGCACAAGAGACCCAGTACTTC. It yields the protein CASSIQAQETQYF.

The chain employs TRBV6-5 and TRBJ1-2; tentative D call: TRBD1 (6 bases). Per germline, CDR1 MNHEY and CDR2 SVGAGI. This CDR3 is 15 amino acids long. Trimming took off 2 bases at V and 4 bases at J, with 14 bases between the two ends. CDR3 DNA sequence: TGTGCCAGCAGTTACGGGGGGGCTGGATTCTATGGCTACACCTTC. Encoded protein: CASSYGGAGFYGYTF.

The chain combines TRBV11-2 with TRBJ1-1; 7 nucleotides match TRBD1. The CDR3 sequence is 16 residues long. V lost 0 bases to trimming and J lost 5 bases; unmatched junction nucleotides: 9. Germline V CDR1 and CDR2: SGHAT, FQNNGV. The CDR3 reads CASSLDRNRGSTEAFF. CDR3 sequence (DNA): TGTGCCAGCAGCTTAGATCGTAACAGGGGTTCTACTGAAGCTTTCTTT.

V is TRBV19 and J is TRBJ1-2, with D unresolved. CDR3 length equals 13 residues. Germline CDR1 and CDR2: LNHDA and SQIVND (reference sequence). V was clipped by 7 bases and J by 0 bases, with 9 bases between them. CDR3 nucleotide sequence: TGTGCCAGTAAAAGACTAGCTAACTATGGCTACACCTTC. The encoded protein is CASKRLANYGYTF. The variable domain in full, with the rest retrieved from reference TRBV19 and TRBJ1-2, is DGGITQSPKYLFRKEGQNVTLSCEQNLNHDAMYWYRQDPGQGLRLIYYSQIVNDFQKGDIAEGYSVSREKKESFPLTVTSAQKNPTAFYLCASKRLANYGYTFGSGTRLTVV.

The count of this clone is one. J is TRBJ1-2 and V is TRBV19; 12 bases fit TRBD1. Germline loops: CDR1 LNHDA, CDR2 SQIVND (reference sequence). CDR3 size: 15 residues. Trimming removed 3 bases from V and 8 bases from J; junction bases left unmatched: 7. The CDR3 nucleotides are TGTGCCAGTAGTATCCCGGGACAGGGGGCTGGGGGCTACACCTTC. Protein: CASSIPGQGAGGYTF.

The chain links TRBV19 to TRBJ1-2, with D hard to call. Between the trimmed V and J ends, which lost 8 bases and 8 bases, there was a span of 18 bases. CDR3 length: 13 residues. The germline gives CDR1 LNHDA, CDR2 SQIVND (reference sequence). The CDR3 DNA reads as TGTGCCAGTTCGACTAGAACGGGAGAAGGCTACACCTTC. The encoded protein is CASSTRTGEGYTF.

The gene calls are TRBV2 and TRBJ2-2; 8 positions match TRBD1. CDR1 and CDR2 from the germline V gene are SNHLY and FYNNEI. After removal of 7 bases from V and 4 bases from J, the junction contained 5 bases not matched to a gene. The CDR3 covers 14 residues. CDR3 sequence (DNA): TGTGCCAGCATCCTCGACAGGGGCACCGGGGAGCTGTTTTTT. Protein product: CASILDRGTGELFF.

The genes are TRBV18 and TRBJ1-2; a weak D match, TRBD1 (5 bases). CDR1 and CDR2 (germline): KGHSH, LQKENI. V was clipped by 5 bases and J by 4 bases, with 11 bases between them. This CDR3 spans 13 amino acids. CDR3 protein: CASSDSGSYGYTF. The CDR3 DNA follows: TGTGCCAGCTCAGACAGCGGGAGCTATGGCTACACCTTC.